Here is one T cell receptor (beta chain) with its context. Produced via immunoSEQ multiplex PCR; TCRdb's table is partial and in-frame only. The repertoire holds about 140,000 clones, with roughly 85% as singletons. This sample stems from a study of blood T cell repertoires in COVID-19. Germline CDR1 SGDLS, CDR2 YYNGEE. CDR3 length equals 14 residues. With 3 bases clipped from V and 1 base from J, the junction kept 3 bases outside the gene matches. This TCR derives from a human donor in a cohort sampled during active COVID-19. This chain uses TRBV9 with TRBJ2-5; 7 positions agree with TRBD2. The sample consisted of peripheral blood. The CDR3 region has the DNA TGTGCCAGCAGCGGACGCGGGGGCCAAGAGACCCAGTACTTC. It encodes CASSGRGGQETQYF.